The clone carrying this TCR beta chain was found a few times. This sample was included in a study of shared T cell receptors in the human thymus. Profiled with immunoSEQ multiplex PCR; TCRdb holds only in-frame clones, not every one. The sample lists 540,000 or so clones, around 78% occurring once. After removal of 11 bases from V and 4 bases from J, the junction contained 11 bases not matched to a gene. The CDR3 spans 16 residues. Looked up from germline, CDR1 is LNHDA and CDR2 is SQIVND (reference sequence). The same sample was also studied in work on human thymus T cells. From that report: Finnish infants who were healthy and having corrective surgery for congenital heart defects made up the donors. The thymus was resected at corrective cardiac surgery. Repertoires sampled from thymus and blood appeared biased in V and J gene usage. In unrelated individuals, thymic repertoires overlapped highly, according to related research.

The chain joins TRBV19 to TRBJ2-6; 10 nucleotides line up with TRBD1. The TCR comes from a boy younger than two with a congenital heart defect. The sample consisted of thymocytes. This CDR3 reads CASLGTGALGANVLTF. The CDR3 coding sequence is TGTGCCTCCCTGGGGACAGGGGCGTTAGGGGCCAACGTCCTGACTTTC.